The source of this T cell receptor (beta chain) is a study of blood T cell repertoires in COVID-19. The overall study: From the United States, Italy and Spain came samples of acute and convalescent COVID-19. From T cells, B-cell-depleted T cells, or PBMCs came the material, which was cDNA or gDNA.

The V end was cut by 1 base, the J end by 3 bases, with 9 bases between. In germline, CDR1 is SGHTA, CDR2 FQGNSA. This CDR3 is built from 14 residues. Details on this clone: Other DNA sequences of this sample code for an identical CDR3.

Authors' methods: Estimation of nucleated cell counts was performed using reference gene primer amplification. Data came from immunoSEQ multiplex PCR; TCRdb stores just in-frame clones and leaves some out. The V and J calls and clone size come from that table; D and trimming were worked out from the DNA. The data contain approximately 60,000 clones, about 85% of them seen just once; the ten biggest clones take up about 4%. Material for sequencing was peripheral blood. The rearrangement joins TRBV7-2 to TRBJ2-5, with D possibly TRBD2 on 5 matching bases. The TCR was taken from a woman older than 75 with acute or convalescent COVID-19. The CDR3 spells CASSLGSGKETQYF. In DNA, the CDR3 is TGTGCCAGCAGCTTAGGGAGCGGAAAAGAGACCCAGTACTTC.